This T cell receptor beta chain was profiled in a study of identical twins. Findings of the study overall: Excess sharing by twins proved weaker in beta out-of-frame sequences.

TCRdb re-called the 5' RACE reads with MiXCR, one entry per CDR3 protein. The sample carries hundreds of thousands of distinct CDR3 sequences, over 9% recorded once. V was trimmed by 2 bases and J by 2 bases, leaving 5 bases between them. The CDR3 sequence is 13 residues long. Germline lookup yields CDR1 MRHNA and CDR2 SNTAGT. Comments on this clonotype: Its specificity is unknown.

These same data were also listed under a study on yellow fever vaccine responses in identical twins.

This chain links TRBV6-4 with TRBJ2-3, with D hard to call. This TCR was recovered from a woman under 30 in good health. Sequenced: CD8+ T cells sorted from blood. CDR3 nucleotide sequence: TGTGCCAGCAGTGACGACGACACAGATACGCAGTATTTT. Translated: CASSDDDTDTQYF.